This entry describes one T cell receptor (beta chain). Its antigen is not identified. ViraFEST assay sequencing came after antigen-specific CD4+ T cells were expanded with viral peptide pools. With about ten days of culture completed, CD4+ T cells were isolated. None of these healthy vaccinees had been infected with SARS-CoV-2 before vaccination. PBMC were cultured at around 1.9 million per well with approximately 10 IU/ml IL-2 and about 9.5 ug/ml peptides. Half-medium replacement with IL-2 medium occurred on days 3 and 7. The sample is drawn from a study of vaccination effects on CD4 cells after COVID-19. About the study: Vaccination of participants consisted of two doses of either the BNT162b2 or mRNA-1273 vaccine.

The table came from immunoSEQ multiplex PCR; TCRdb's copy has only in-frame clones and leaves some out. The table records roughly 19,000 clones, approximately 70% of them present only once. CDR1 is SNHLY, CDR2 FYNNEI, per germline. This CDR3 spans 13 amino acids. Trimming cost V 5 bases and J 0 bases, with 7 bases left between them. Sequenced material: CD4+ T cells from PBMCs cultured with HCoV-NL63 spike peptides, taken before COVID-19 vaccination. The origin of this receptor is a human donor who received a COVID-19 vaccine. The V call is TRBV2, the J call TRBJ1-1; D possibly corresponds to TRBD1 (5 bases). The CDR3 DNA sequence: TGTGCCAGCAGTCTAGGGGTGAACACTGAAGCTTTCTTT. Encoded protein: CASSLGVNTEAFF.